The clone carrying this TCR beta chain was counted at least ten times. Its antigen is undetermined. Time point here: newly diagnosed GD, antithyroid drugs for less than 3 months. PBMCs were the source of the RNA used for TCR sequencing. iRepertoire HTBI primers and Arm-PCR of CDR3 regions built TCR beta libraries. The authors' processing: Across samples, roughly 58 TRBV and around 14 TRBJ segments were found. TCRdb re-called the multiplex PCR reads with MiXCR, one entry per CDR3 protein. V and J calls and clone size were set by TCRdb, not the authors. In the table there are 380,000 or so distinct CDR3 sequences, roughly 17% of which are singletons. These data belong to a study of regulatory T cells in long-lasting Graves disease. V was shortened by 6 bases and J by 11 bases, with 19 bases between the two germline ends. This CDR3 contains 13 residues. General study findings and limits: Newly diagnosed Graves' patients had higher TCR diversity than persistent ones.

This sample was shared with a second study, whose subject was T cells in Graves' hyperthyroidism and ophthalmopathy. That report adds: Blood also held most thyroid clonotypes expanded beyond 0.001.

This clonotype originated in a woman aged 18-29 years with Graves disease. The V call is TRBV12-3 or TRBV12-4, the J call TRBJ1-1; unclear D gene. Sequenced material: peripheral blood mononuclear cells (PBMCs), taken at new diagnosis, from a patient treated with antithyroid drugs. This CDR3 is CASSQTLTAGAFF. The CDR3 region has the DNA TGTGCCAGCAGCCAAACCTTGACGGCTGGGGCTTTCTTT.